Described below is a single T cell receptor (beta chain) sequence and its context. Its antigen has not been determined. No base-level quality is on record; no much larger clone is a single base apart. Each collaborating institution followed its own protocols to collect whole blood in K2EDTA tubes. For TCRbeta analysis, collaborators shipped samples in one of three forms: frozen whole blood, isolated PBMCs, or DNA extracted from either of those sample types. Including the terminal cysteine and phenylalanine, the CDR3 comprises 14 residues. The DNA shown is the 42-base CDR3, in frame from base 1. CDR1 and CDR2, per the germline V gene, are SGHRS and YFSETQ. Trimming takes 3 bases from V and 0 bases from J, and the germline ends sit 10 bases apart. The sample is drawn from a study of blood T cell repertoires in COVID-19 (TCRdb year 2020). About the full investigation: Samples from collaborators originated in the United States, Italy and Spain and spanned both the acute and convalescent phases of COVID-19. The prospective study material was composed of cDNA or gDNA derived from T cells, B-cell-depleted T cells, or PBMCs. Subjects who had been exposed to COVID-19, were actively infected with it, or had recovered from it provided the deeply sampled blood TCRbeta repertoires that made up the dataset. Where available, HLA class I and class II types were taken from metadata supplied by the sample provider and were not determined by assay-based typing. A freely available public database, intended as a resource for researchers studying the immune response to SARS-CoV-2, is where the repertoires were released. The samples were drawn from two sources: the first 160 participants of the ongoing ImmuneRACE study, and fewer than 1,500 subjects contributed by 6 global collaborators. Sample metadata almost always included a de-identified subject ID, COVID-19 status, age in years and sex.

TCRbeta CDR3 regions were amplified from genomic DNA using the immunoSEQ Assay, a bias-controlled multiplex PCR. Turning to the authors' computational methods: Nucleated cell counts per sample were estimated from amplification of reference gene primers within the assay. To quantify the absolute abundance of each unique TCRbeta CDR3 rearrangement, sequence reads were collapsed and filtered. Productive Simpson clonality was computed per sample as the square root of Simpson's diversity index over productive rearrangements. Drawn from immuneACCESS, this table holds only the in-frame rearrangements with V and J called that TCRdb kept. Clones are partly lost; checked studies trace under half to an unresolved V gene and leave the rest unexplained. V and J calls and clone size come straight from that table; D and trimming were deduced from the DNA. The sample has some 30,000 clones on record, around 90% of them singletons. In total, the top ten clones hold more than 25% of the sample.

Points the paper makes about the study in general: How much clinical and demographic metadata was included differed by source and by participant, and the metadata was provided uncurated.

The sequence derives from a human donor in a cohort sampled during active COVID-19. Material for sequencing was peripheral blood. The chain is encoded by TRBV5-1 joined to TRBJ2-7; a weak D assignment points to TRBD1 (5 bases agree). The DNA sequence is TGCGCCAGCAGCTCTCAGGGAAGCTCCTACGAGCAGTACTTC. It is translated as CASSSQGSSYEQYF.